This T cell receptor beta chain was identified during a study of T cells after yellow fever vaccination. Study outcomes and limitations: Clonotypes found in both CD4 and CD8 compartments made up a small share.

Sample share makes this clonotype medium-sized. V was trimmed by 7 bases and J by 0 bases, leaving 13 bases between them. Germline values: CDR1 SQVTM, CDR2 ANQGSEA. The CDR3 loop spans 14 amino acids. 5'RACE template switching added a universal primer site and UMIs to TCR cDNA. Via MiXCR, TCRdb re-called the 5' RACE reads, giving one row per CDR3 protein. This sample has 12,000 or so distinct CDR3 sequences, with 5.8% found just once. The chain links TRBV29-1 to TRBJ2-1; possible D gene TRBD2, 6 bases. The material sequenced was PBMCs, either bulk or a sorted T-cell subset (CD4+, CD8+, memory, or dextramer-sorted; not recorded which), taken on the day of the yellow fever booster vaccination. This TCR was recovered from a man aged 25 to 40 who received the YFV17D yellow fever vaccine. CDR3 sequence reads: CSGTSSHSYNEQFF. CDR3 coding DNA: TGCAGCGGTACTAGCTCCCACTCCTACAATGAGCAGTTCTTC.